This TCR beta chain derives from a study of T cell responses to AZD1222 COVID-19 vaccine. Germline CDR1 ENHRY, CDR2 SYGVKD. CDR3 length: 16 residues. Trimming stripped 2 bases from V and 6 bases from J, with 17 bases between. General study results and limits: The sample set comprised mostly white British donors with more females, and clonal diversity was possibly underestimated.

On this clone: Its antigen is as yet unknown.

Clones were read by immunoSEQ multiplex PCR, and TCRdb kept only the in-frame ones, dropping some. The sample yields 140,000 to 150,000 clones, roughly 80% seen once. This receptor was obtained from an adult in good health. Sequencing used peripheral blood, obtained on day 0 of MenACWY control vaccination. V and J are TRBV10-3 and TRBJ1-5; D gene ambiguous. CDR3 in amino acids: CAISEARPEGSQPQHF. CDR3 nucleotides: TGTGCCATCAGTGAGGCGAGACCCGAAGGCAGTCAGCCCCAGCATTTT.